The 10 T cell receptor beta chains below come from one sample, sequenced in a study of blood T cell repertoires in COVID-19. Using immunoSEQ multiplex PCR, the repertoire was profiled, and TCRdb retains in-frame clones only, with some absent. Of about 14,000 clones listed, about 87% are singletons. The sample was peripheral blood. The receptors derive from a human donor in a cohort sampled during active COVID-19.

The rearrangement uses TRBV6-5 and TRBJ2-3; 9 bases match TRBD2. CDR1 is MNHEY, CDR2 SVGAGI, per germline. The length of the CDR3 is 14 residues. V shed 7 bases and J 4 bases; nucleotides not matched to a gene: 6. CDR3 sequence: CASTGLAGSDTQYF. The DNA of the CDR3 is TGTGCCAGCACCGGGCTAGCGGGATCAGATACGCAGTATTTT.

The chain links TRBV11-2 to TRBJ1-4, with 11 positions matching TRBD1. In germline, CDR1 is SGHAT, CDR2 FQNNGV. With V trimmed by 5 bases and J by 6 bases, 5 bases remained unmatched. The CDR3 is 15 residues long. Written as DNA, the CDR3 is TGTGCCAGCAGCCCGGGACAGGGGGATTATGAAAAACTGTTTTTT. It is translated as CASSPGQGDYEKLFF.

V usage is TRBV5-4 and J usage is TRBJ1-1; 7 bases are a match to TRBD1. The V gene's germline CDR1 is SGHNT and CDR2 YYREEE (reference sequence). CDR3 length: 15 amino acids. J gave up 0 bases and V 4 bases, and 6 bases lay outside the gene matches. CDR3 sequence reads: CASSRQGQMNTEAFF. The CDR3 coding sequence is TGTGCCAGCAGCCGGCAGGGACAGATGAACACTGAAGCTTTCTTT. The entire variable domain, with the rest obtained from reference TRBV5-4 and TRBJ1-1, is as follows: ETGVTQSPTHLIKTRGQQVTLRCSSQSGHNTVSWYQQALGQGPQFIFQYYREEENGRGNFPPRFSGLQFPNYSSELNVNALELDDSALYLCASSRQGQMNTEAFFGQGTRLTVV.

V and J are TRBV7-9 and TRBJ1-2, with unresolved D. Germline CDR1 SEHNR, CDR2 FQNEAQ (reference sequence). This CDR3 contains 11 residues. V was trimmed by 2 bases and J by 7 bases, leaving 5 bases between them. CDR3 bases: TGTGCCAGCAGCTTATCAGGTGGCTACACCTTC. As protein: CASSLSGGYTF.

This rearrangement joins TRBV6-6 to TRBJ2-3; D remains ambiguous. The CDR3 extends over 16 amino acids. Germline CDR1 and CDR2: MNHNY and SVGAGI (reference sequence). The V end was cut by 5 bases, the J end by 3 bases, with 18 bases between. CDR3 nucleotide sequence: TGTGCCAGCAGTGGTTATCTAGGTCCAGTTACAGATACGCAGTATTTT. Translated: CASSGYLGPVTDTQYF.

The chain is built from TRBV10-1 and TRBJ2-7, with a tentative D call TRBD1 (5 bases). V lost 5 bases, J lost 3 bases, and 14 bases lay in between. CDR1 is WNHNN, CDR2 SYGVQD, per germline (reference sequence). There are 14 residues in the CDR3. The CDR3 reads CASSLQVPHYEQYF. In nucleotides, the CDR3 is TGCGCCAGCAGTTTACAGGTTCCCCACTACGAGCAGTACTTC.

Here the CDR3 reads CASSYSNRGAYEQYF. CDR3 bases: TGTGCCAGCAGTTACTCGAACAGGGGCGCCTACGAGCAGTACTTC. The gene calls are TRBV6-5 and TRBJ2-7; TRBD1 matches at 7 bases. This CDR3 contains 15 residues. Germline V lookup: CDR1 MNHEY, CDR2 SVGAGI. The junction had 4 bases not matched to a gene; V was cut back by 0 bases and J by 2 bases.

The chain combines TRBV30 with TRBJ2-3; 13 bases are shared with TRBD2. The CDR3 spans 12 residues. Germline V gene sequence: CDR1 GTSNPN, CDR2 SVGIG (reference sequence). Trimming at V came to 5 bases and at J to 14 bases, leaving 7 bases not matched to a gene. The CDR3 DNA reads as TGTGCCTGGCGGACTAGCGGGAGATCTAGGTATTTT. As protein: CAWRTSGRSRYF.

V usage is TRBV2 and J usage is TRBJ2-6, with 10 nucleotides matching TRBD2. The CDR3 loop spans 16 amino acids. The germline V gene has CDR1 SNHLY and CDR2 FYNNEI. Trimming took 6 bases from V and 2 from J; bases not matched to a gene: 4. The CDR3 loop reads CASRLAGVPGANVLTF. CDR3 bases: TGTGCCAGCAGGCTAGCGGGAGTTCCTGGGGCCAACGTCCTGACTTTC.

The rearrangement links TRBV4-1 to TRBJ2-1, with a tentative D call TRBD2 (6 bases). Deletions cut 1 base from V and 0 bases from J, with 10 bases between. There are 16 residues in the CDR3. CDR1 MGHRA and CDR2 YSYEKL come from the germline V gene. The CDR3 here is CASSQVRGASYNEQFF. The CDR3 DNA reads as TGCGCCAGCAGCCAAGTCCGCGGGGCCTCCTACAATGAGCAGTTCTTC.